This T cell receptor (beta chain) was found in a study of regulatory T cells in long-lasting Graves disease. Germline V CDR1 and CDR2: SEHNR, FQNEAQ (reference sequence). V lost 3 bases to trimming and J lost 3 bases, with 12 bases between them. This CDR3 has 14 residues. The time point was: newly diagnosed GD, antithyroid drugs for less than 3 months. Making the TCR library involved RNA that had been extracted from PBMCs. Arm-PCR of CDR3 regions with iRepertoire HTBI primers generated TCR beta libraries. Each CDR3 protein gets one entry after TCRdb re-called the multiplex PCR reads with MiXCR. The sample carries 200,000 to 250,000 distinct CDR3 sequences, roughly 19% recorded once. This same sample was also part of a study on T cells in Graves' hyperthyroidism and ophthalmopathy. This second study notes: TCR CDR3 underwent first-round RT-PCR with the HTBI primer set.

This receptor was taken from a woman younger than 45 with Graves disease. This chain uses TRBV7-9 with TRBJ2-7; D gene uncertain. Sequences were derived from peripheral blood mononuclear cells (PBMCs), sampled at new diagnosis, from a patient treated with antithyroid drugs. The CDR3 here is CASSLVVGFYEQYF. The CDR3 DNA reads TGTGCCAGCAGCTTGGTGGTTGGTTTCTACGAGCAGTACTTC.